These 4 T cell receptor beta chains originate from one sample sequenced in a study of shared clonotypes between healthy human individuals. Positively selected for CCR7, the CD45RO-negative cells used as naive CD8 cells excluded terminally differentiated effector memory CD45RA+ cells. The protocol was immunoSEQ multiplex PCR, while the TCRdb copy is restricted to in-frame clones and leaves out a portion. The table has around 2.1 million clones, about 92% seen once. Source material: naive CD8+ T cells from PBMCs. These receptors all stem from a man between 18 and 29 years old in good health. Some clones in this sample may be carry-over from other donors' samples.

The V gene is TRBV7-8, the J gene TRBJ1-1; 9 bases are shared with TRBD1. CDR1 and CDR2 from the germline V gene are SGHVS and FQNEAQ. The trim removed 5 bases at V and 0 bases at J, leaving 13 bases unmatched. The length of the CDR3 is 18 residues. This chain's CDR3 is CASSPPPGQGLVNTEAFF. Here the CDR3 DNA reads TGTGCCAGCAGCCCTCCCCCGGGACAGGGCCTGGTGAACACTGAAGCTTTCTTT.

V is TRBV7-9 and J is TRBJ1-2; TRBD1 matches at 7 bases. Germline CDR1 and CDR2: SEHNR and FQNEAQ (reference sequence). V shed 1 base, J shed 4 bases, and the junction held 3 bases outside the gene matches. The CDR3 has 14 amino acids. CDR3 loop: CASSLEYRGYGYTF. The CDR3 DNA reads TGTGCCAGCAGCTTAGAGTACAGGGGCTATGGCTACACCTTC.

The V call is TRBV7-6, the J call TRBJ2-1; TRBD2 aligns across 7 bases. The V segment lost 5 bases and the J segment 10 bases; nucleotides outside the gene matches: 14. This CDR3 spans 15 amino acids. Germline loops: CDR1 SGHVS, CDR2 FNYEAQ. The CDR3, as DNA: TGTGCCAGCAGCGACGGGACTACCCCCGTTATGGAGCAGTTCTTC. Its translation: CASSDGTTPVMEQFF.

For this clone: Other DNA sequences within the sample encode an identical CDR3. This chain links TRBV6-5 with TRBJ2-3; either TRBD1 or TRBD2 may fit D (7 bases each). CDR1 is MNHEY and CDR2 is SVGAGI in the germline V gene. The CDR3 runs to 15 residues. V shed 6 bases and J shed 0 bases, with 13 bases lying between them. CDR3 DNA: TGTGCCAGCAGCAGCGGGACAGTCAGCACAGATACGCAGTATTTT. Protein product: CASSSGTVSTDTQYF.